This section outlines one TCR beta chain sequence together with its context. Repertoires were generated with immunoSEQ multiplex PCR, while TCRdb's copy carries only in-frame clones and drops some. The table shows tens of thousands of clones, with around 81% occurring only once. The data derive from a study of PD-L1 blockade in urothelial cancer. Documented time point: pretreatment peripheral blood. This specimen was PBMCs, taken around atezolizumab (anti-PD-L1) treatment. The receptor was isolated from a man aged 65-85 years with urothelial cancer.

As DNA, the CDR3 is TGTGCCAGCAGCCCAGGACTAGCGGGAAACAATGAGCAGTTCTTC. It translates to CASSPGLAGNNEQFF. The chain has TRBV7-3 and TRBJ2-1, with 12 nucleotides matching TRBD2. Germline V gene lookup returns CDR1 SGHTA and CDR2 FQGTGA. V lost 5 bases to trimming and J lost 5 bases; unmatched junction nucleotides: 4. The CDR3 runs to 15 residues.